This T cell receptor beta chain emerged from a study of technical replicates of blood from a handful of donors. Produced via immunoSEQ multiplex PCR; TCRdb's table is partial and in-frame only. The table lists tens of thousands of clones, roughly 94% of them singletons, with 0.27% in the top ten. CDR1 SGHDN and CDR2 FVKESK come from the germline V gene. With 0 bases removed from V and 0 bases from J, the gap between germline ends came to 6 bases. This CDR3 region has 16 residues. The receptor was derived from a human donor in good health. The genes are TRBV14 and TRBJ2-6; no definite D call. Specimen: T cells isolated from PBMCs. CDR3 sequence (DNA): TGTGCCAGCAGCCAAGATCCCGTCTCTGGGGCCAACGTCCTGACTTTC. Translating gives CASSQDPVSGANVLTF.